This T cell receptor beta chain was identified in a study of PD-1 blockade in classical Hodgkin lymphoma. Study observations and caveats: In newly diagnosed patients, baseline TCR diversity was reportedly below that of healthy donors. Underlying causes for the observed repertoire differences were not defined, possibly disease activity or prior therapy.

In germline, CDR1 is SGHAT, CDR2 FQNNGV. Trimming took 1 base from V and 1 from J, leaving 7 bases between them. The CDR3 has 14 amino acids. TCRdb's table, derived via immunoSEQ multiplex PCR, lists solely in-frame clones and lacks some. The repertoire includes some 28,000 clones, about nine tenths of them detected once, and approximately 3.6% sits in the top ten. As regards this clone: Antigen unknown.

As to time point: newly diagnosed, previously untreated cHL patient sample. PBMCs representing newly diagnosed, untreated classical Hodgkin lymphoma functioned as the comparison. This chain uses TRBV11-2 with TRBJ2-5; a weak D match, TRBD2 (5 bases). The sample comprised peripheral blood mononuclear cells (PBMCs). This TCR came from a human donor with classical Hodgkin lymphoma. The CDR3 protein is CASSLGSVQETQYF. The DNA for the CDR3 is TGTGCCAGCAGCTTAGGTAGCGTCCAAGAGACCCAGTACTTC.